Below, 29 T cell receptor beta chains from the same sample are listed, as sequenced in a study of immune characterization of retroperitoneal liposarcoma. TCRdb re-called the PCR reads with MiXCR, one entry per CDR3 protein. The sample carries roughly 10,000 distinct CDR3 sequences, 25% to 30% recorded once. What was sequenced was tumor tissue. The receptors derive from a male donor with retroperitoneal liposarcoma.

This clonotype was seen once. Germline and junction disagree at one end, which may indicate a read error. V gene TRBV7-6 combines with J gene TRBJ2-2, with D uncertain. The tail of the sequence fits TRBJ2-3 better, so the J call may be wrong. This CDR3 has 14 residues. Germline V gene sequence: CDR1 SGHVS, CDR2 FNYEAQ. In DNA form, the CDR3 reads TGTGCCAACAGCTTCGGATTTCCCGCCTACGAGCAGTATTTT. Translation gives CANSFGFPAYEQYF.

This clonotype was seen at least ten times. The chain couples TRBV11-3 to TRBJ2-1; 11 nucleotides align to TRBD2. The J call may be faulty, since TRBJ2-7 better matches the DNA end. This CDR3 has 17 amino acids. Germline-derived CDR1 and CDR2 are SGHNT and YENEEA. CDR3: CASSLSGLAGGAYEQYF. CDR3 coding DNA: TGTGCCAGCAGCTTAAGCGGGCTAGCGGGAGGCGCCTACGAGCAGTACTTC.

The table lists this clonotype with many counts. V and J are TRBV6-1 and TRBJ1-4, with 7 bases aligning to TRBD1. The CDR3 runs 14 residues. The trim removed 8 bases at V and 5 bases at J, leaving 8 bases unmatched. Germline V gives CDR1 MNHNS, CDR2 SASEGT. The CDR3 nucleotides read TGTGCCAGCGATGAGACAGGGCGGAATGAAAAACTGTTTTTT. This encodes CASDETGRNEKLFF.

This clonotype is medium-sized (0.01 to 0.1%) by share. One end of the junction does not line up with germline, which may come from a read error. The J gene is TRBJ2-4, the V gene TRBV7-7, with 8 nucleotides matching TRBD2. Germline V gene lookup returns CDR1 SSHAT and CDR2 FNYEAQ (reference sequence). CDR3 length: 14 residues. CDR3 DNA: TGTGCTAGCAGCTTAGAGGAGGTGCGGGGGGCCCAGTACTTC. Translated: CASSLEEVRGAQYF.

A word on this clonotype: A much larger clonotype is one base distant, so this may be a read error. The chain employs TRBV12-3 or TRBV12-4 and TRBJ2-3; no clear D. This CDR3 contains 10 residues. CDR3 protein: CASSLNRRYF. In nucleotides, the CDR3 is TGTGCCAGCAGCTTAAACCGGCGGTACTTC.

This chain's CDR3 is CASGLTNYGYTF. The CDR3 nucleotides read TGTGCCAGCGGGCTTACTAACTATGGCTACACCTTC. The chain uses TRBV12-3 or TRBV12-4 and TRBJ1-2; D gene ambiguous. Trimming pared 8 bases from V and 0 bases from J, leaving 7 bases between. The CDR3 length is 12 residues.

This clonotype is medium-sized. V is TRBV6-1 and J is TRBJ2-1; D is tentatively TRBD1 or TRBD2 (6 bases each). The end of the DNA fits TRBJ2-7 better, so the J call may be wrong. CDR1 is MNHNS, CDR2 SASEGT, per germline. The CDR3 has 15 residues. CDR3 region: CASIPEGGRFHEQYF. DNA for the CDR3: TGTGCCAGCATCCCCGAGGGGGGACGGTTTCATGAGCAGTACTTC.

This clonotype was found a few times. The rearrangement uses TRBV10-2 and TRBJ2-5; D unclear. The CDR3 consists of 13 residues. V gave up 4 bases and J gave up 11 bases, with 17 bases separating them. Looked up from germline, CDR1 is WSHSY and CDR2 is SAAADI. The CDR3 DNA reads TGCGCCAGCAGTGTTGGATCCTACAATGAGCAGTACTTC. Its protein is CASSVGSYNEQYF.

The chain uses TRBV6-1 and TRBJ2-7; 9 bases match TRBD1. This CDR3 has 16 amino acids. The V gene end was trimmed by 2 bases and the J gene end by 5 bases; junction bases not matched to a gene: 10. Germline values: CDR1 MNHNS, CDR2 SASEGT. CDR3 sequence (DNA): TGTGCCAGCAGTGAATCCTCCGGGACAGGGAACGACGAGCAGTACTTC. Amino acid sequence: CASSESSGTGNDEQYF.

This clonotype occurred many times. The gene calls are TRBV7-2 and TRBJ1-5; D is undetermined. CDR1 SGHTA and CDR2 FQGNSA come from the germline V gene. The CDR3 totals 13 residues. Trimming removed 7 bases at V and 0 bases at J, with 7 bases between. CDR3 in amino acids: CASKGDSNQPQHF. CDR3 nucleotide sequence: TGTGCCAGCAAGGGTGATAGCAATCAGCCCCAGCATTTT.

About this clonotype: Given a much more abundant clone one base away, this may be a read error. CDR3 coding DNA: TGTGCCAGCAGCTTGGGTAGACAGGGTAACAATCAGCCCCAGCATTTT. As protein: CASSLGRQGNNQPQHF. This sequence joins TRBV7-8 and TRBJ1-5, with 7 bases fitting TRBD1. V lost 3 bases and J lost 3; bases outside the gene matches: 8. The CDR3 consists of 16 residues. Looked up from germline, CDR1 is SGHVS and CDR2 is FQNEAQ.

The rearrangement links TRBV11-1 to TRBJ2-1; D assignment may be TRBD1 or TRBD2 (5 bases each). The tail of the sequence fits TRBJ2-7 better, so the J call may be wrong. Germline V gene lookup returns CDR1 SGHAT and CDR2 FQDESV (reference sequence). The CDR3 covers 15 residues. Here the CDR3 DNA reads TGTGCCAGCAGCCCCCGGCGAGAGGGGTACAATGAGCAGTACTTC. It is translated as CASSPRREGYNEQYF.

This clonotype has ten or more counts. The chain carries TRBV7-8 and TRBJ2-1; 8 bases fit TRBD2. V dropped 5 bases and J dropped 2; count of bases not matched to a gene: 8. The CDR3 consists of 16 residues. CDR1 and CDR2 (germline): SGHVS, FQNEAQ. The chain's CDR3 is CASSVASGLAYNEQFF. In DNA, the CDR3 is TGTGCCAGCAGCGTCGCTAGCGGGTTGGCCTACAATGAGCAGTTCTTC.

At least ten counts were recorded for this clonotype. The rearrangement links TRBV6-1 to TRBJ2-1; D might be TRBD2 (6 bases). V lost 7 bases and J lost 8, with 18 bases in between. The CDR3 contains 14 residues. Per germline, CDR1 MNHNS and CDR2 SASEGT. Written as DNA, the CDR3 is TGTGCCAGCAAAGTCTCAGGCGGCGGGGATGAGCAGTTCTTC. Its protein is CASKVSGGGDEQFF.

This clonotype is judged large. V and J are TRBV7-2 and TRBJ2-1, with 9 nucleotides matching TRBD2. After removal of 3 bases from V and 10 bases from J, the junction contained 7 bases not matched to a gene. The CDR3 has 14 residues. Germline-derived CDR1 and CDR2 are SGHTA and FQGNSA. The CDR3 region is CASSFSGGSYEQFF. The CDR3 DNA sequence: TGTGCCAGCAGCTTTAGCGGGGGATCCTACGAGCAGTTCTTC.

This clonotype was counted at least ten times. The V call is TRBV7-6, the J call TRBJ2-2; no clear D gene. This CDR3 is 12 amino acids long. V was cut by 6 bases and J by 6 bases, with 8 bases left in between. Germline V CDR1 and CDR2: SGHVS, FNYEAQ. CDR3 sequence (DNA): TGTGCCAGCAGGCCGAATGCCGGGGAGCTGTTTTTT. This translates into CASRPNAGELFF.

In its sample, this clonotype was seen a few times. The V gene is TRBV6-6, the J gene TRBJ2-1; TRBD2 aligns across 11 bases. Per the germline V gene, CDR1 is MNHNY and CDR2 is SVGAGI (reference sequence). The trim removed 0 bases at V and 13 bases at J, leaving 11 bases unmatched. The CDR3 length is 16 residues. The CDR3 loop reads CASSYSGLAGPETQFF. CDR3 DNA: TGTGCCAGCAGTTACTCCGGACTAGCGGGTCCGGAGACCCAGTTCTTC.

The rearrangement links TRBV5-3 to TRBJ1-5, with D maybe TRBD1 (6 bases). TRBV5-3 is flagged as an ORF with uncertain function. Deletions cut 4 bases from V and 4 bases from J, with 15 bases between. This CDR3 has 15 amino acids. The CDR3 nucleotides are TGTGCCAGAAGCCCACAGGGTTTGAGGAATCAGCCCCAGCATTTT. Its translation: CARSPQGLRNQPQHF.

This clonotype qualifies as medium-sized (0.01 to 0.1%). This sequence joins TRBV6-1 and TRBJ2-1; D not resolved. The CDR3 has 11 amino acids. Deletions cut 5 bases from V and 6 bases from J, with 5 bases between. The germline V gene encodes CDR1 MNHNS and CDR2 SASEGT. The CDR3 reads CASSPGNEQFF. The CDR3 DNA follows: TGTGCCAGCAGTCCCGGCAATGAGCAGTTCTTC.

This clonotype was found many times. The chain combines TRBV6-1 with TRBJ2-5; D not certain. This CDR3 is 13 amino acids long. Trimming pared 6 bases from V and 3 bases from J, leaving 11 bases between. The V gene's germline CDR1 is MNHNS and CDR2 SASEGT. The CDR3 DNA is TGTGCCAGCAGCTACCATATCAAAGAGACCCAGTACTTC. Translated, it gives CASSYHIKETQYF.

V and J are TRBV7-6 and TRBJ2-1; 9 bases are a match to TRBD1. CDR1 SGHVS and CDR2 FNYEAQ come from the germline V gene. The V segment lost 3 bases and the J segment 7 bases; nucleotides outside the gene matches: 10. This CDR3 has 16 residues. For the CDR3, the DNA is TGTGCCAGCAGCTTCGGGGGGACAGGGCTAAGGAATGAGCAGTTCTTC. Protein product: CASSFGGTGLRNEQFF.

This clonotype is medium-sized in the sample. The chain uses TRBV11-3 and TRBJ2-1; no clear D. Between the trimmed V and J ends, which lost 2 bases and 10 bases, there was a span of 12 bases. The germline gives CDR1 SGHNT, CDR2 YENEEA. The length of the CDR3 is 13 residues. The CDR3 nucleotides are TGTGCCAGCAGCTTAACAGTGGCCTACGAGCAGTTCTTC. Protein product: CASSLTVAYEQFF.

The table lists this clonotype with a few counts. The rearrangement joins TRBV6-1 to TRBJ1-1; 9 nucleotides agree with TRBD1. Germline trimming cut 5 bases from V and 5 bases from J; bases unmatched to any gene: 9. CDR1 MNHNS and CDR2 SASEGT come from the germline V gene. The CDR3 totals 15 residues. CDR3 residues: CASSYGTGFLTEAFF. The CDR3 DNA follows: TGTGCCAGCAGTTACGGGACAGGGTTTCTTACTGAAGCTTTCTTT.

This clonotype has more than one count but fewer than ten. The chain couples TRBV6-1 to TRBJ1-2; TRBD1 matches 8 bases. CDR1 is MNHNS and CDR2 is SASEGT in the germline V gene. The CDR3 is 13 residues long. Unmatched junction bases numbered 6, after V lost 6 bases and J lost 6 bases. The CDR3 nucleotides read TGTGCCAGCAGGGACAGGGAAAGGGATGGCTACACCTTC. Amino acids: CASRDRERDGYTF.

The sample holds one count of this clonotype. Possible read error: a much larger clone is one base away. This chain joins TRBV24-1 and TRBJ2-1, with TRBD2 matching over 7 bases. TRBJ2-5 explains the end of the DNA better; the J call may be wrong. The germline V gene has CDR1 KGHDR and CDR2 SFDVKD. This CDR3 comprises 16 residues. This chain's CDR3 is CATSDLHFAGEETQYF. DNA for the CDR3: TGTGCCACCAGTGATTTGCATTTCGCGGGGGAAGAGACCCAGTACTTC.

This clonotype was found a few times. The J gene is TRBJ1-3, the V gene TRBV7-2; D is perhaps TRBD1 (6 bases). Trimming shortened V by 4 bases and J by 4 bases, and 11 bases separated the two germline ends. Germline assignment: CDR1 SGHTA and CDR2 FQGNSA. There are 14 residues in the CDR3. The CDR3 region is CASSSRTGGNTIYF. The CDR3 nucleotides are TGTGCCAGCAGCTCCCGAACAGGGGGAAACACCATATATTTT.

In its sample, this clonotype was seen many times. The chain carries TRBV6-1 and TRBJ2-1, with D perhaps being TRBD1 or TRBD2 (5 bases each). The CDR3 has 11 amino acids. CDR1 and CDR2 (germline): MNHNS, SASEGT. Trimming stripped 7 bases from V and 13 bases from J, with 14 bases between. The DNA for the CDR3 is TGTGCCAGCAACGCCGAGGGGTTTCAGTTCTTC. Amino acid sequence: CASNAEGFQFF.

This sequence joins TRBV6-1 and TRBJ2-1; D not certain. The DNA matches TRBJ2-7 better at its end, which makes the J call doubtful. Looked up from germline, CDR1 is MNHNS and CDR2 is SASEGT. The CDR3 totals 15 residues. DNA for the CDR3: TGTGCCAGCAGTTGGGGAACCAAGGCTAGGAATGAGCAGTACTTC. It translates to CASSWGTKARNEQYF.

This clonotype was recorded a few times. V gene TRBV27 combines with J gene TRBJ2-1; 14 bases are a match to TRBD2. The germline V gene has CDR1 MNHEY and CDR2 SMNVEV (reference sequence). This CDR3 comprises 15 residues. J was trimmed by 15 bases and V by 5 bases; bases with no gene match: 12. CDR3 loop: CASSEGLAGGHHRFF. The DNA of the CDR3 is TGTGCCAGCAGTGAAGGACTAGCGGGAGGTCACCATCGGTTCTTC.